These T cell receptor beta chains were read from a single sample in a study of T cells in Graves' hyperthyroidism and ophthalmopathy. TCRdb reprocessed the multiplex PCR reads via MiXCR and lists one record per CDR3 protein. The data contain around 300,000 distinct CDR3 sequences, approximately 18% of them singletons. Sequencing used blood. These TCRs come from a man aged 50 to 59 with Graves' ophthalmopathy. The CDR3 runs from the conserved cysteine through the conserved F or W. The D gene is left open where the match is weak. Clone size, where shown, is once, few, many, or a class for clones that have expanded.

>TRBJ2-1|TRBV18|-|-
TGTGCCAGCTCACCAGAACGTAGGAGCTATGGGAATGAGCAGTTCTTC
CASSPERRSYGNEQFF
>TRBJ2-1|TRBV5-5|many|-
TGTGCCAGCAGCTTGGCGGGATCAGGGGTCGGAGGCGGGTACAATGAGCAGTTCTTC
CASSLAGSGVGGGYNEQFF
>TRBJ2-1|TRBV5-1|many|-
TGCGCCAGCAGCTTACCTTCGGACCAGAGCTCCTACAATGAGCAGTTCTTC
CASSLPSDQSSYNEQFF
>TRBJ1-5|TRBV6-1|many|TRBD1
TGTGCCAGCAGTGCCTCTCCTTCAAGGGGGCGCAATCAGCCCCAGCATTTT
CASSASPSRGRNQPQHF
>TRBJ2-3|TRBV9|-|TRBD2
TGTGCCAGCAGCGCGACTAGCGGGAAAGGTACGCAGTATTTT
CASSATSGKGTQYF
>TRBJ2-2|TRBV29-1|few|TRBD2
TGCAGCGTGCAATCTACTAGCGGGAGCCATACCGGGGAGCTGTTTTTT
CSVQSTSGSHTGELFF
>TRBJ2-5|TRBV20-1|-|TRBD2
TGCAGTGCTAGAGATTACCGGGGACTAGCGGGAAACCAAGAGACCCAGTACTTC
CSARDYRGLAGNQETQYF
>TRBJ2-3|TRBV5-1|many|TRBD2
TGCGCCAGCAGCTTGACTAGCGGGAAAAATACGCAGTATTTT
CASSLTSGKNTQYF
>TRBJ2-4|TRBV7-9|few|-
TGTGCCAGCAGCTTAGGGGGGACTTCCAAAAACATTCAGTACTTC
CASSLGGTSKNIQYF
>TRBJ2-5|TRBV24-1|-|-
TGTGCCACCAGTGATTTCGAGGGGACCCAGTACTTC
CATSDFEGTQYF
>TRBJ1-2|TRBV4-1|many|TRBD1
TGCGCCAGCAGCCCGGACAGGGCCATCTATGGCTACACCTTC
CASSPDRAIYGYTF